The T cell receptor (beta chain) described here comes from a study of CD8 T cells in ankylosing spondylitis. V gave up 7 bases and J gave up 4 bases, with 22 bases separating them. CDR3 length equals 16 residues. Germline values: CDR1 MDHEN, CDR2 SYDVKM. Findings and caveats of the study: A TCR beta motif of roughly 8 highly homologous variants seemed to mark ankylosing spondylitis blood. Clones linked to the disease showed a CD8+ phenotype. They occurred at relatively low frequencies in peripheral blood.

Preparation of TCR beta libraries was done by quantitative 5'-RACE with molecular barcodes. MiXCR, applied by TCRdb to the 5' RACE reads, yields one record per CDR3 protein. The table shows about 700,000 distinct CDR3 sequences, with around 20% occurring only once. Regarding this clonotype: Its antigen is not known.

The material sequenced was blood, either unsorted or a sorted T cell fraction (not recorded which). The clonotype comes from a male donor with ankylosing spondylitis. This chain connects TRBV28 to TRBJ1-1, with a possible D match to TRBD1 (5 bases). In DNA form, the CDR3 reads TGTGCCAGCACCCCCTGGGGGTCAGGGCGCGGCACTGAAGCTTTCTTT. Translating gives CASTPWGSGRGTEAFF.